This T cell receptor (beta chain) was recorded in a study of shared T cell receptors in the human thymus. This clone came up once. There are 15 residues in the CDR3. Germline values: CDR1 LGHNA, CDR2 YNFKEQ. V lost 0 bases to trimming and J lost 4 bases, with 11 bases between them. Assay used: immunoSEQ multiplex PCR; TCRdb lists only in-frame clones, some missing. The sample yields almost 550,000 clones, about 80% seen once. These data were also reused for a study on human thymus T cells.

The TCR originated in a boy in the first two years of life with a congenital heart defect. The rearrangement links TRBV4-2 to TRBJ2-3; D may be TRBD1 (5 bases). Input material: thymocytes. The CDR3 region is CASSQEDLGADTQYF. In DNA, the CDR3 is TGTGCCAGCAGCCAAGAAGACCTAGGGGCAGATACGCAGTATTTT.